This TCR beta chain was sequenced during a study of blood T cells in healthy people across ages. CDR1 and CDR2 from the germline V gene are DFQATT and SNEGSKA (reference sequence). There are 15 residues in the CDR3. V was trimmed by 3 bases and J by 4 bases, leaving 15 bases between them. All donors came from Russia, were Caucasian and healthy, and spanned ages about 6 to 95. Donors gave about 10 milliliters of peripheral blood apiece. In each sample, at least 7 million PBMCs were isolated. The authors ran a second PCR of about 7 to 12 cycles using a sample-barcoded 5' primer and a J-beta primer mix. MiXCR, applied by TCRdb to the 5' RACE reads, yields one record per CDR3 protein. The sample records roughly 500,000 distinct CDR3 sequences, 27% being singletons. This clonotype was counted between two and nine times.

J is TRBJ2-2 and V is TRBV20-1; TRBD1 or TRBD2 may be the D gene (7 bases each). This sequence was found in a woman aged 70-85 years in good health. Specimen: blood. The CDR3 coding sequence is TGCAGTGCTAGCAGGGGGGGATCAGGCACCGGGGAGCTGTTTTTT. It encodes CSASRGGSGTGELFF.